The sequence of this T cell receptor (beta chain) was determined in a study of blood T cell repertoires in COVID-19. Turning to the study itself: Sources were T cells, B-cell-depleted T cells, or PBMCs; the material itself was cDNA or gDNA.

V was trimmed by 9 bases and J by 1 base, leaving 20 bases between them. Germline CDR1 reads SGHNT; CDR2 reads YYREEE (reference sequence). The CDR3 has 16 residues. Some clones are missing from TCRdb's copy, which holds only in-frame ones; the method was immunoSEQ multiplex PCR. Here the sample spans over 300,000 clones, approximately 85% being singletons. V usage is TRBV5-4 and J usage is TRBJ1-5, with D possibly TRBD1 on 6 matching bases. The receptor was derived from a man younger than 40 who had recovered from COVID-19. The sample comprised PBMCs or T cells enriched from blood (not recorded which). The chain's CDR3 is CATPHEGVGSNQPQHF. The CDR3 DNA sequence: TGTGCCACCCCCCATGAGGGGGTTGGGAGCAATCAGCCCCAGCATTTT.